Shown below are 5 T cell receptor beta chains from a single sample sequenced in a study of Ad26.COV2.S vaccination and SARS-CoV-2 variants. This sample's treatment: 15 to 20 received Ad26.COV2.S at low or high dose, single or two shots; 5 received placebo; per-sample allocation not given. At day 63 after the first vaccine or placebo injection, samples were drawn. TCRdb's table, derived via immunoSEQ multiplex PCR, lists solely in-frame clones and lacks some. The sample has approximately 300,000 clones, just under 85% seen once; the top ten hold 2% to 2.5%. Sequenced here: peripheral blood, sampled in a trial of Ad26.COV2.S vaccine versus placebo. The receptor source for this set is a person aged 18-65 years who received the Ad26.COV2.S COVID-19 vaccine or a placebo.

The chain joins TRBV18 to TRBJ1-1; the D gene is possibly TRBD1 (6 bases). This CDR3 has 15 residues. V shed 4 bases and J shed 7 bases, with 19 bases lying between them. Germline-derived CDR1 and CDR2 are KGHSH and LQKENI. The CDR3, as DNA: TGTGCCAGCTCACGCCTTACGGTGGGGGCGGGTGAAGCTTTCTTT. Amino acids: CASSRLTVGAGEAFF.

The chain is built from TRBV19 and TRBJ1-3; a weak D match, TRBD1 (6 bases). In germline, CDR1 is LNHDA, CDR2 SQIVND (reference sequence). V dropped 6 bases and J dropped 0 bases, with 12 bases sitting between them. The CDR3 spans 15 residues. This CDR3 is CASSSGQISGNTIYF. The CDR3 DNA is TGTGCCAGTAGCTCCGGACAGATCTCTGGAAACACCATATATTTT.

The chain employs TRBV5-5 and TRBJ2-7; TRBD1 might be the D (6 bases). CDR3 length: 15 residues. V lost 4 bases to trimming and J lost 4 bases, with 18 bases between them. In germline, CDR1 is SGHKS, CDR2 YYEKEE (reference sequence). DNA for the CDR3: TGTGCCAGCAGCCAACCAGGGGACACCCGTTACGAGCAGTACTTC. Its translation is CASSQPGDTRYEQYF.

V usage is TRBV10-3 and J usage is TRBJ2-7; weak D call: TRBD1 (6 bases). Germline lookup yields CDR1 ENHRY and CDR2 SYGVKD. The CDR3 consists of 14 residues. The V end was cut by 6 bases, the J end by 0 bases, with 12 bases between. DNA for the CDR3: TGTGCCATCAGGTCGACAGGAAGCTCCTACGAGCAGTACTTC. Translating gives CAIRSTGSSYEQYF.

The rearrangement links TRBV5-1 to TRBJ1-5; D remains ambiguous. CDR1 and CDR2 from the germline V gene are SGHRS and YFSETQ. V shed 3 bases and J shed 9 bases, with 13 bases lying between them. The CDR3 sequence is 13 residues long. CDR3 coding DNA: TGCGCCAGCAGCTCCCCGCTTCTTCGGCCCCAGCATTTT. Translation: CASSSPLLRPQHF.